This entry describes one T cell receptor beta chain. Assay used: immunoSEQ multiplex PCR; TCRdb lists only in-frame clones, some missing. Among some 2,100,000 clones listed, around 95% were seen once. The data stem from a study of shared clonotypes between healthy human individuals. CDR3 size: 14 residues. Germline loops: CDR1 SGHTA, CDR2 FQGNSA. Trimming removed 1 base at V and 4 bases at J, with 10 bases between. The gene calls are TRBV7-2 and TRBJ2-5, with D unclear. Sequencing used naive CD4+ T cells sorted from blood. This sample's subset: CD45RA+ positively selected. This TCR was recovered from a man between 18 and 35 years old in good health. The CDR3 protein is CASSLGYSSETQYF. CDR3 bases: TGTGCCAGCAGCTTAGGTTACTCTTCAGAGACCCAGTACTTC.